This T cell receptor (beta chain) was sequenced during a study of T cells in narcolepsy. The study, taken as a whole, reports: Some memory CD4+ repertoires had no autoreactive clone sequences.

With respect to this clone: Its matching antigen is unknown.

Assay used: immunoSEQ multiplex PCR; TCRdb lists only in-frame clones, some missing. The sample has about 24,000 clones; around 81% are singletons. Trimming took 5 bases from V and 5 from J, leaving 10 bases between them. CDR1 MNHEY and CDR2 SVGAGI come from the germline V gene. The CDR3 sequence is 13 residues long. This receptor was taken from a human donor in good health. The specimen sequenced was memory (CD45RA-) CD4+ T cells from blood. This rearrangement joins TRBV6-5 to TRBJ1-5; unclear D gene. CDR3 bases: TGTGCCAGCAGTCCCGCAACCCATCAGCCCCAGCATTTT. This sequence encodes CASSPATHQPQHF.